One sample yielded the 24 T cell receptor beta chains listed below, sequenced in a study of CD8+ T cells in alopecia areata. Isolated RNA was reverse transcribed into cDNA used as the sequencing template. Repertoires were generated with immunoSEQ multiplex PCR, while TCRdb's copy carries only in-frame clones and drops some. This table holds some 170,000 clones, about three fifths found once. Sample treatment: oral pan-JAK inhibitor, 5-10 mg twice daily. Sequenced material: CD4+ T cells sorted from blood, taken between weeks 55 and 70, from a patient treated with tofacitinib. The receptors come from a human donor with alopecia areata.

This chain links TRBV25-1 with TRBJ2-7, with 10 bases fitting TRBD1. Germline CDR1 MGHDK, CDR2 SYGVNS. The J segment lost 7 bases and the V segment lost 3 bases, leaving 9 bases of the junction unmatched. This CDR3 spans 15 amino acids. Here the CDR3 DNA reads TGTGCCAGCAGTGATCCGGGACAGGGGTCTGGAGAGCAGTACTTC. Protein sequence: CASSDPGQGSGEQYF.

V gene TRBV13 combines with J gene TRBJ1-3; D gene uncertain. V was cut by 2 bases and J by 0 bases, with 8 bases left in between. CDR1 PRHDT and CDR2 FYEKMQ come from the germline V gene (reference sequence). This CDR3 has 15 residues. The CDR3 DNA sequence: TGTGCCAGCAGCTTAAACAGCTTCTCTGGAAACACCATATATTTT. This translates into CASSLNSFSGNTIYF.

J is TRBJ2-7 and V is TRBV30, with 10 bases fitting TRBD1. J gave up 6 bases and V 3 bases, and 5 bases lay outside the gene matches. This CDR3 is 13 amino acids long. Per germline, CDR1 GTSNPN and CDR2 SVGIG (reference sequence). The DNA for the CDR3 is TGTGCCTGGAGCACCGGGACAGGGGTCGAGCAGTACTTC. Translation: CAWSTGTGVEQYF.

The rearrangement links TRBV14 to TRBJ1-1; possible D gene TRBD1, 5 bases. V dropped 2 bases and J dropped 11 bases, with 12 bases sitting between them. The V gene's germline CDR1 is SGHDN and CDR2 FVKESK. CDR3 size: 12 residues. CDR3 DNA sequence: TGTGCCAGCAGCCAACCCAACAGGAATGCTTTCTTT. Translated: CASSQPNRNAFF.

This clone was picked up a small number of times. The chain is built from TRBV27 and TRBJ2-4; a weak D match, TRBD2 (5 bases). The V end was cut by 2 bases, the J end by 10 bases, with 18 bases between. The CDR3 runs 15 residues. The germline V gene encodes CDR1 MNHEY and CDR2 SMNVEV (reference sequence). As DNA, the CDR3 is TGTGCCAGCAGTTTAGGACCGTTAGGACCGGGGATTCAGTACTTC. This gives the protein CASSLGPLGPGIQYF.

This chain joins TRBV29-1 and TRBJ2-3, with 7 bases aligning to TRBD2. Germline trimming cut 5 bases from V and 5 bases from J; bases unmatched to any gene: 10. The CDR3 sequence is 14 residues long. Germline values: CDR1 SQVTM, CDR2 ANQGSEA. CDR3 residues: CSVWAAGSGDTQYF. CDR3 DNA: TGCAGCGTTTGGGCAGCGGGGTCGGGAGATACGCAGTATTTT.

This clone came up once. The chain joins TRBV30 to TRBJ1-5; perhaps TRBD1 as D (6 bases). Trimming removed 4 bases from V and 5 bases from J, with 18 bases in between. The CDR3 is 15 amino acids. Germline-derived CDR1 and CDR2 are GTSNPN and SVGIG (reference sequence). Written as DNA, the CDR3 is TGTGCCTGGACCCCCCTAGGGACAAACGATCAGCCCCAGCATTTT. It specifies CAWTPLGTNDQPQHF.

V gene TRBV7-9 combines with J gene TRBJ2-3; D possibly corresponds to TRBD2 (6 bases). CDR1 and CDR2 from the germline V gene are SEHNR and FQNEAQ (reference sequence). The CDR3 loop spans 13 amino acids. Deletions cut 5 bases from V and 10 bases from J, with 16 bases between. This chain's CDR3 is CASSQGSAGPQYF. The CDR3 region has the DNA TGTGCCAGCAGCCAGGGCAGTGCGGGGCCGCAGTATTTT.

The DNA for the CDR3 is TGTGCCAGCAGTTTAAGTGGGGGAAGGGATACGCAGTATTTT. It yields the protein CASSLSGGRDTQYF. The chain has TRBV28 and TRBJ2-3; D might be TRBD1 or TRBD2, each matching 5 bases. Germline values: CDR1 MDHEN, CDR2 SYDVKM. The CDR3 loop spans 14 amino acids. Between the trimmed V and J ends, which lost 2 bases and 6 bases, there was a span of 12 bases.

V gene TRBV6-6 combines with J gene TRBJ2-3; 8 bases match TRBD2. CDR1 MNHNY and CDR2 SVGAGI come from the germline V gene (reference sequence). The CDR3 runs to 16 residues. Trimming cost V 4 bases and J 5 bases; bases outside gene matches: 11. CDR3 sequence reads: CASSLGGGTLRDTQYF. In DNA form, the CDR3 reads TGTGCCAGCAGTTTAGGCGGGGGGACACTAAGAGATACGCAGTATTTT.

J is TRBJ1-1 and V is TRBV9; no firm D call. In germline, CDR1 is SGDLS, CDR2 YYNGEE. Trimming removed 4 bases at V and 1 base at J, with 17 bases between. This CDR3 spans 16 amino acids. The CDR3 DNA reads as TGTGCCAGCAGCCTCCGGGGAGGGAGGACGAACACTGAAGCTTTCTTT. Translated, it gives CASSLRGGRTNTEAFF. Filled out from reference TRBV9 and TRBJ1-1, the complete variable domain reads DSGVTQTPKHLITATGQRVTLRCSPRSGDLSVYWYQQSLDQGLQFLIQYYNGEERAKGNILERFSAQQFPDLHSELNLSSLELGDSALYFCASSLRGGRTNTEAFFGQGTRLTVV.

The chain employs TRBV5-1 and TRBJ2-5; D is tentatively TRBD1 or TRBD2 (6 bases each). The CDR3 runs 14 residues. Germline V gene data show CDR1 as SGHRS and CDR2 as YFSETQ. V was clipped by 4 bases and J by 4 bases, with 14 bases between them. The CDR3 nucleotides are TGCGCCAGCAGCACAGGGCGGGGAGGAGAGACCCAGTACTTC. It is translated as CASSTGRGGETQYF. The whole variable domain, remainder taken from reference TRBV5-1 and TRBJ2-5, is KAGVTQTPRYLIKTRGQQVTLSCSPISGHRSVSWYQQTPGQGLQFLFEYFSETQRNKGNFPGRFSGRQFSNSRSEMNVSTLELGDSALYLCASSTGRGGETQYFGPGTRLLVL.

The CDR3, as DNA: TGTGCCAGCAGCACAAGCTACCAGGGGGCGAACACTGAAGCTTTCTTT. Translating gives CASSTSYQGANTEAFF. V and J are TRBV7-8 and TRBJ1-1; TRBD1 aligns across 8 bases. CDR3 size: 16 residues. Germline V CDR1 and CDR2: SGHVS, FQNEAQ. V lost 5 bases, J lost 1 base, and 9 bases stayed unmatched.

This clone occurred many times. The J gene is TRBJ2-6, the V gene TRBV4-1; unclear D gene. The germline V gene encodes CDR1 MGHRA and CDR2 YSYEKL. There are 14 residues in the CDR3. The V end was cut by 2 bases, the J end by 6 bases, with 8 bases between. The CDR3 here is CASSQSPEANVLTF. CDR3 in DNA: TGCGCCAGCAGCCAATCCCCTGAGGCCAACGTCCTGACTTTC.

CDR3 residues: CASSRTGTNTGELFF. In DNA, the CDR3 is TGTGCCAGCAGCCGGACAGGAACTAACACCGGGGAGCTGTTTTTT. The genes are TRBV7-2 and TRBJ2-2, with TRBD1 identical over 7 bases. Germline V gene lookup returns CDR1 SGHTA and CDR2 FQGNSA. This CDR3 spans 15 amino acids. Trimming at V came to 5 bases and at J to 2 bases, leaving 5 bases not matched to a gene.

The genes are TRBV6-5 and TRBJ1-3; TRBD1 is a possible D gene (6 bases). This CDR3 is built from 14 residues. Trimming took 7 bases from V and 4 from J, leaving 14 bases between them. Germline V lookup: CDR1 MNHEY, CDR2 SVGAGI. CDR3 residues: CASKDGGLGNTIYF. As DNA, the CDR3 is TGTGCCAGCAAGGACGGGGGCCTCGGAAACACCATATATTTT.

This chain links TRBV2 with TRBJ1-4, with D perhaps matching TRBD1 (6 bases). The germline V gene has CDR1 SNHLY and CDR2 FYNNEI. V shed 7 bases and J shed 4 bases, with 10 bases lying between them. The CDR3 extends over 13 amino acids. Here the CDR3 reads CASMRGFNEKLFF. Here the CDR3 DNA reads TGTGCCAGCATGAGGGGGTTTAATGAAAAACTGTTTTTT.

The rearrangement links TRBV6-5 to TRBJ2-3; maybe TRBD1 (5 bases). Germline V gene sequence: CDR1 MNHEY, CDR2 SVGAGI. The CDR3 has 15 amino acids. V was clipped by 6 bases and J by 3 bases, with 16 bases between them. The CDR3 DNA is TGTGCCAGCAGCACTCTAGGGGCGAAGACAGATACGCAGTATTTT. It translates to CASSTLGAKTDTQYF.

The chain carries TRBV6-5 and TRBJ2-6; TRBD1 is a possible D gene (6 bases). This CDR3 contains 16 residues. Trimming removed 2 bases at V and 5 bases at J, with 13 bases between. Per germline, CDR1 MNHEY and CDR2 SVGAGI. The DNA for the CDR3 is TGTGCCAGCAGTTACCGGGACACCGGTAGGGCCAACGTCCTGACTTTC. Translating gives CASSYRDTGRANVLTF.

The CDR3 here is CASSQSGGAAETQYF. The CDR3 DNA is TGTGCCAGCAGCCAGTCGGGGGGGGCCGCAGAGACCCAGTACTTC. This chain uses TRBV4-2 with TRBJ2-5; 8 bases fit TRBD2. The V and J ends lost 3 bases and 4 bases, in that order; junction bases with no gene match: 7. There are 15 residues in the CDR3. In germline, CDR1 is LGHNA, CDR2 YNFKEQ.

Worth noting for this clone: Additional DNA sequences in this sample encode the identical CDR3. This sequence joins TRBV7-2 and TRBJ1-6, with D hard to call. The CDR3 has 14 residues. In germline, CDR1 is SGHTA, CDR2 FQGNSA. V lost 0 bases and J lost 9, with 9 bases in between. As DNA, the CDR3 is TGTGCCAGCAGCTTAGCAGGGCGAGGTTCACCCCTCCACTTT. This gives the protein CASSLAGRGSPLHF. The complete variable domain, with remaining parts taken from reference TRBV7-2 and TRBJ1-6, reads GAGVSQSPSNKVTEKGKDVELRCDPISGHTALYWYRQSLGQGLEFLIYFQGNSAPDKSGLPSDRFSAERTGGSVSTLTIQRTQQEDSAVYLCASSLAGRGSPLHFGNGTRLTVT.

Turning to this clone: The sample holds other DNA sequences that translate to the same CDR3. This chain connects TRBV29-1 to TRBJ1-1; the D gene is possibly TRBD1 (5 bases). Germline V CDR1 and CDR2: SQVTM, ANQGSEA. This CDR3 comprises 13 residues. Trimming took 4 bases from V and 4 from J, leaving 13 bases between them. The CDR3 protein is CSVVKGRSTEAFF. In nucleotides, the CDR3 is TGCAGCGTTGTTAAGGGGCGCAGCACTGAAGCTTTCTTT.

This sequence joins TRBV9 and TRBJ2-5; TRBD1 matches 7 bases. The V and J ends lost 4 bases and 5 bases, in that order; junction bases with no gene match: 11. The CDR3 runs 15 residues. Germline V lookup: CDR1 SGDLS, CDR2 YYNGEE. The CDR3 protein is CASSRRRQGWETQYF. The CDR3 bases are TGTGCCAGCAGCCGTCGCCGACAGGGCTGGGAGACCCAGTACTTC.

V usage is TRBV6-5 and J usage is TRBJ2-7, with 10 bases aligning to TRBD1. V lost 7 bases and J lost 5; bases outside the gene matches: 11. The CDR3 is 15 amino acids. Germline lookup yields CDR1 MNHEY and CDR2 SVGAGI. The chain's CDR3 is CASTQEPGQGHEQYF. CDR3 in DNA: TGTGCCAGCACCCAAGAGCCGGGACAGGGGCACGAGCAGTACTTC.